The 14 T cell receptor beta chains below all came from one sample that was sequenced in a study of T cell responses to AZD1222 COVID-19 vaccine. TCRdb's copy holds only in-frame clones and misses some; the assay was immunoSEQ multiplex PCR. The sample lists 110,000 to 150,000 clones, more than 85% occurring once. Sequenced here: peripheral blood, sampled on day 0 of AZD1222 vaccination. These receptors were obtained from an adult in good health.

This rearrangement joins TRBV19 to TRBJ2-3; TRBD2 is a possible D gene (5 bases). The V gene lost 10 bases and the J gene lost 0 bases, with 14 bases spanning the gap. CDR3 length: 14 amino acids. Germline loops: CDR1 LNHDA, CDR2 SQIVND (reference sequence). The CDR3 loop is CATQTTPSTDTQYF. CDR3 DNA sequence: TGTGCCACCCAGACTACCCCTAGCACAGATACGCAGTATTTT.

The chain links TRBV6-1 to TRBJ2-7; 10 nucleotides agree with TRBD1. J gave up 4 bases and V 0 bases, and 3 bases lay outside the gene matches. In germline, CDR1 is MNHNS, CDR2 SASEGT. The CDR3 covers 15 residues. This CDR3 is CASSEATGGWYEQYF. As DNA, the CDR3 is TGTGCCAGCAGTGAAGCGACAGGGGGCTGGTACGAGCAGTACTTC.

The chain has TRBV5-1 and TRBJ1-1; D remains unclear. The V end lost 0 bases, the J end lost 3 bases, and 9 bases lay between the germline ends. The CDR3 contains 14 residues. Germline assignment: CDR1 SGHRS and CDR2 YFSETQ. CDR3 region: CASSLVGGYTEAFF. The CDR3 bases are TGCGCCAGCAGCTTGGTAGGAGGATACACTGAAGCTTTCTTT. Full variable domain (rest looked up from reference TRBV5-1 and TRBJ1-1): KAGVTQTPRYLIKTRGQQVTLSCSPISGHRSVSWYQQTPGQGLQFLFEYFSETQRNKGNFPGRFSGRQFSNSRSEMNVSTLELGDSALYLCASSLVGGYTEAFFGQGTRLTVV.

J is TRBJ1-1 and V is TRBV6-6, with TRBD1 matching over 7 bases. The CDR3 contains 11 residues. CDR1 and CDR2 (germline): MNHNY, SVGAGI (reference sequence). J gave up 8 bases and V 6 bases, and 3 bases lay outside the gene matches. The CDR3 nucleotides read TGTGCCAGCAGCGACAGGGACGAAGCTTTCTTT. It specifies CASSDRDEAFF.

This sequence joins TRBV12-3 or TRBV12-4 and TRBJ1-2; D uncertain. The CDR3 runs 13 residues. Trimming cost V 1 base and J 7 bases, with 10 bases left between them. CDR3 DNA: TGTGCCAGCAGTTTAGAAAGACGGACTGGCTACACCTTC. Its protein is CASSLERRTGYTF.

V and J are TRBV6-5 and TRBJ1-5, with D possibly TRBD1 on 5 matching bases. Germline V gives CDR1 MNHEY, CDR2 SVGAGI. The CDR3 is 12 amino acids. V was shortened by 6 bases and J by 7 bases, with 10 bases between the two germline ends. CDR3 nucleotides: TGTGCCAGCAGGGGCGGGGGACAGCCCCAGCATTTT. Translation gives CASRGGGQPQHF.

The chain joins TRBV28 to TRBJ1-2, with D uncertain. V gave up 2 bases and J gave up 4 bases, with 11 bases separating them. The CDR3 consists of 14 residues. Germline V CDR1 and CDR2: MDHEN, SYDVKM. DNA of the CDR3: TGTGCCAGCAGTTTAAATCGGGGTAGCTATGGCTACACCTTC. This translates into CASSLNRGSYGYTF.

The chain is built from TRBV27 and TRBJ1-1; TRBD1 matches 12 bases. The CDR3 consists of 20 residues. The trim removed 1 base at V and 5 bases at J, leaving 17 bases unmatched. The germline CDR1 and CDR2 sequences are MNHEY and SMNVEV (reference sequence). In DNA, the CDR3 is TGTGCCAGCAGTTTATTTGGGGCATTTGGGACAGGGGGCTTAAAGACTGAAGCTTTCTTT. Its protein product is CASSLFGAFGTGGLKTEAFF.

This clone has a single count. The chain is built from TRBV7-6 and TRBJ2-1, with a weak D call TRBD1 (6 bases). V was pared by 5 bases and J by 4 bases, with 12 bases between. The CDR3 consists of 14 residues. Germline V gene data show CDR1 as SGHVS and CDR2 as FNYEAQ. CDR3 nucleotide sequence: TGTGCCAGCAGCCATGGACAGTCATACAATGAGCAGTTCTTC. The encoded protein is CASSHGQSYNEQFF.

The chain employs TRBV12-3 or TRBV12-4 and TRBJ2-7; 8 bases match TRBD2. With 8 bases clipped from V and 1 base from J, the junction kept 4 bases outside the gene matches. CDR3 size: 13 residues. The CDR3 bases are TGTGCCAGCGTCGGGGGGGGATCCTACGAGCAGTACTTC. Its protein product is CASVGGGSYEQYF.

The chain uses TRBV12-3 or TRBV12-4 and TRBJ2-7; a possible D gene is TRBD1 (6 bases). The length of the CDR3 is 12 residues. Trimming took off 6 bases at V and 4 bases at J, with 10 bases between the two ends. The CDR3 bases are TGTGCCAGCAGCCTTGGACAGTACGAGCAGTACTTC. It translates to CASSLGQYEQYF.

The chain uses TRBV4-1 and TRBJ2-2; 9 bases agree with TRBD2. J gave up 2 bases and V 7 bases, and 5 bases lay outside the gene matches. Germline V gene sequence: CDR1 MGHRA, CDR2 YSYEKL. This CDR3 contains 15 residues. The CDR3: CASTLTSGNTGELFF. In nucleotides, the CDR3 is TGCGCCAGCACGCTGACTAGCGGAAACACCGGGGAGCTGTTTTTT.

The genes are TRBV10-3 and TRBJ1-1, with D unresolved. This CDR3 spans 13 amino acids. The germline CDR1 and CDR2 sequences are ENHRY and SYGVKD. V gave up 5 bases and J gave up 5 bases, with 12 bases separating them. The CDR3 DNA follows: TGTGCCATCAGTCGGGAGGGAAGGACTGAAGCTTTCTTT. Encoded protein: CAISREGRTEAFF.

This chain links TRBV27 with TRBJ2-7, with D unclear. Germline CDR1 reads MNHEY; CDR2 reads SMNVEV (reference sequence). V was clipped by 3 bases and J by 3 bases, with 9 bases between them. This CDR3 has 13 residues. The chain's CDR3 is CASSFARNYEQYF. The CDR3 nucleotides are TGTGCCAGCAGTTTTGCTAGGAACTACGAGCAGTACTTC.